This T cell receptor beta chain was sequenced in a study of monozygotic twins with inflammatory bowel disease. Study findings and constraints: Distinction of different T cell subtypes was not possible.

The TCR libraries each used total RNA (roughly 4,000 ng per library). With the 5' RACE reads reprocessed, TCRdb shows one record per CDR3 protein and no DNA. Its listing shows more than 350,000 distinct CDR3 sequences. CDR3 length equals 16 residues. Germline CDR1 and CDR2: DFQATT and SNEGSKA (reference sequence). As to this clonotype: What it recognizes is unknown.

The chain has TRBV20-1 and TRBJ2-1; TCRdb reports TRBD1, a call that lacks DNA to check it against. This sequence was found in a human donor with ulcerative colitis or Crohn's disease, or a healthy co-twin of an affected twin (not recorded which). Sequenced material: blood. The chain's CDR3 is CSARVTGSSSYNEQFF.